These T cell receptor beta chains were read from a single sample in a study of response to subunit inactivated influenza vaccine. TCRdb called the RT-PCR reads again in MiXCR, with one record for every CDR3 protein. The sample has some 550,000 distinct CDR3 sequences, approximately 24% seen once. In addition, the sample was reused for a study of T cells expressing NK-cell markers.

The sequenced sample was CD4+ T cells sorted from PBMCs, obtained less than 13 days after vaccination. Receptors originate from a man between 45 and 60 years old who received an inactivated influenza vaccine. CDR3s include the opening cysteine and the closing phenylalanine or tryptophan.

V gene	J gene	CDR3 protein
TRBV2	TRBJ1-2	CASARLINYGYTF
TRBV4-1	TRBJ2-1	CASSHDTSGRAYEQFF
TRBV5-1	TRBJ1-5	CASSQSGQGNQPQHF
TRBV4-3	TRBJ1-5	CASSQDLSNQPQHF
TRBV11-2	TRBJ2-2	CASSTREGATGELFF
TRBV7-2	TRBJ2-5	CASSPAVIAVQETQYF
TRBV10-3	TRBJ2-1	CAISVRSGGQLNEQFF
TRBV2	TRBJ1-1	CASSADTEAFF
TRBV4-3	TRBJ2-5	CASSQDTGETQYF
TRBV6-2/TRBV6-3	TRBJ1-1	CASSFFGPGGAFF
TRBV4-2	TRBJ2-7	CASSQDLTSSYEQYF
TRBV5-1	TRBJ1-6	CASSWGDRDSPLHF
TRBV7-2	TRBJ1-6	CASSWDRHNSPLHF
TRBV7-2	TRBJ2-5	CASSLARVETQYF
TRBV28	TRBJ2-1	CASSLSLAGGEQFF
TRBV5-1	TRBJ2-1	CASSLVQSGENEQFF
TRBV5-6	TRBJ2-7	CASSNQYSYEQYF
TRBV7-9	TRBJ2-3	CASSPAYSSTDTQYF
TRBV7-2	TRBJ2-2	CASRRRGVTGELFF
TRBV25-1	TRBJ2-1	CASSLQLGLNEQFF
TRBV6-1	TRBJ1-6	CASSEESGVMGNSPLHF
TRBV4-2	TRBJ2-3	CASSLDITKTQYF
TRBV7-8	TRBJ2-7	CASSGGQYYEQYF
TRBV19	TRBJ2-7	CASSIPGKQTYEQYF
TRBV12-3/TRBV12-4	TRBJ1-2	CASSLRGQGYGYTF
TRBV6-1	TRBJ1-5	CASTPGQGAGQPQHF
TRBV20-1	TRBJ2-5	CSARDGRRGGETQYF
TRBV4-3	TRBJ1-4	CASSQDRYRGATNEKLFF
TRBV4-1	TRBJ2-4	CASSQANRALAKNIQYF
TRBV10-3	TRBJ1-1	CAISRGSLTEDFF
TRBV30	TRBJ1-2	CAWRQQGTFYGYTF
TRBV5-1	TRBJ2-1	CASAGQAGRENEQFF
TRBV6-2/TRBV6-3	TRBJ2-3	CASSYSPALDTQYF
TRBV4-3	TRBJ2-5	CASSQDRVRQWETQYF
TRBV14	TRBJ2-3	CASRSGLIPTDTQYF
TRBV11-2	TRBJ1-1	CASSLRDRVKAEAFF
TRBV5-1	TRBJ2-5	CASSLLGKETQYF
TRBV6-5	TRBJ2-7	CASSYSAGRTYEQYF
TRBV20-1	TRBJ1-1	CSAISLTGWTEAFF
TRBV5-6	TRBJ2-5	CASSSFLQGGVQETQYF
TRBV6-2/TRBV6-3	TRBJ2-1	CASSRHTGLAYNEQFF
TRBV5-1	TRBJ1-6	CASGIGQDQSPLHF
TRBV3-1	TRBJ2-3	CASSQDLRRGGTDTQYF
TRBV6-1	TRBJ2-7	CASSEVQGNHEQYF
TRBV6-4	TRBJ1-4	CASSQGKKLFF
TRBV18	TRBJ2-3	CASSPGVSTDTQYF
TRBV10-3	TRBJ1-2	CAISESYGTNYGYTF
TRBV25-1	TRBJ1-6	CASSDPLTGTGRSPLHF
TRBV27	TRBJ2-4	CASSSPGGTSGDIQYF
TRBV20-1	TRBJ2-2	CSARTGDSRANTGELFF
TRBV7-2	TRBJ2-1	CASSLDIVGRNEQFF
TRBV5-1	TRBJ2-1	CASSGENRGRNNEQFF
TRBV4-3	TRBJ2-5	CASSQEWGQETQYF
TRBV28	TRBJ2-7	CASSPTSGQAYEQYF
TRBV20-1	TRBJ1-5	CSARDRGQGANQPQHF